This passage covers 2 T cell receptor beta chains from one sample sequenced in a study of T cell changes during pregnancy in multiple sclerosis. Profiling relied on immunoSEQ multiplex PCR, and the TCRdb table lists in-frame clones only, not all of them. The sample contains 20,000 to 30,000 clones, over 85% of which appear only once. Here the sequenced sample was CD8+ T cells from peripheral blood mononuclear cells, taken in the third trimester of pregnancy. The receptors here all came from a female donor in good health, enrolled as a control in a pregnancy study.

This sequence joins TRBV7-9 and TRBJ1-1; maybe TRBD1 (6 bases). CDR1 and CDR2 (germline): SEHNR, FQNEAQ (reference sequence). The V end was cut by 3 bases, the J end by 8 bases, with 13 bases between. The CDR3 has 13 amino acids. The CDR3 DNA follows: TGTGCCAGCAGCTTGCTGGTCCAGGGGGAAGCTTTCTTT. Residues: CASSLLVQGEAFF.

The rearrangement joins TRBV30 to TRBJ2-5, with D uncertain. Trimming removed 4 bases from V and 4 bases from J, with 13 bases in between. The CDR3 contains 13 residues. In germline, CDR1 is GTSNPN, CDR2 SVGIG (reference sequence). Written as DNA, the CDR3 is TGTGCCTGGAATTCAGGTGCCGGAGAGACCCAGTACTTC. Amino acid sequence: CAWNSGAGETQYF.